This T cell receptor (beta chain) was retrieved from a study of T cells in Graves' hyperthyroidism and ophthalmopathy. Points from the study as a whole: Blood shared most expanded thyroid clonotypes above 0.001.

This clonotype was observed at least ten times. The antigen remains undetermined. Using RNA transcripts as the source, TCR beta CDR3 regions were amplified. Using the HTBI primer set, a first-round RT-PCR was run on the TCR CDR3. Via MiXCR, TCRdb re-called the multiplex PCR reads, giving one row per CDR3 protein. The sample yields about 680,000 distinct CDR3 sequences, roughly 32% seen once. No ophthalmopathy progression within 18 months constituted stable Graves' hyperthyroidism. The sequenced sample consisted of blood. This receptor was obtained from a woman between 40 and 50 years old with Graves' hyperthyroidism.

Written as DNA, the CDR3 is TGTGCCAGCATAGACAGGCGATGGAGTGAGACCCAGTACTTC. It translates to CASIDRRWSETQYF. The V gene is TRBV7-8, the J gene TRBJ2-5; maybe TRBD1 (6 bases). The CDR3 consists of 14 residues. The germline gives CDR1 SGHVS, CDR2 FQNEAQ. V shed 7 bases and J shed 5 bases, with 17 bases lying between them.